Below are 12 T cell receptor beta chains sequenced from a single sample in a study of blood T cell repertoires in COVID-19. Here immunoSEQ multiplex PCR was the method, and the copy in TCRdb shows in-frame clones only, minus some. The data contain fewer than 200,000 clones, around 92% of them singletons. Specimen: peripheral blood. These TCRs come from a young man with COVID-19, enrolled during active disease.

The rearrangement links TRBV9 to TRBJ2-1; D is perhaps TRBD1 (6 bases). V lost 1 base, J lost 9 bases, and 11 bases lay in between. The germline V gene has CDR1 SGDLS and CDR2 YYNGEE. The CDR3 consists of 13 residues. The CDR3 coding sequence is TGTGCCAGCAGCGTAACTCAGGGGACTGAGCAGTTCTTC. Translating it yields CASSVTQGTEQFF.

This clone was recorded only once. This rearrangement joins TRBV3-1 (or the pseudogene TRBV3-2) to TRBJ1-3; 7 bases line up with TRBD1. The CDR3 extends over 17 amino acids. Germline CDR1 and CDR2: LGHDT and YNNKEL (reference sequence). The V gene end was trimmed by 4 bases and the J gene end by 0 bases; junction bases not matched to a gene: 9. In DNA, the CDR3 is TGTGCCAGCAGCCTGATGGGGACAGCTCTCTCTGGAAACACCATATATTTT. As protein: CASSLMGTALSGNTIYF.

The V gene is TRBV12-5, the J gene TRBJ2-3; 10 bases line up with TRBD1. Germline CDR1 is LGHNT and CDR2 is FRNRAP. CDR3 length: 16 residues. The trim removed 1 base at V and 1 base at J, leaving 2 bases unmatched. The CDR3 coding sequence is TGTGCTAGTGGTTTGGGACAGGGGGCGGGCACAGATACGCAGTATTTT. It encodes CASGLGQGAGTDTQYF. Full variable domain (rest looked up from reference TRBV12-5 and TRBJ2-3): DARVTQTPRHKVTEMGQEVTMRCQPILGHNTVFWYRQTMMQGLELLAYFRNRAPLDDSGMPKDRFSAEMPDATLATLKIQPSEPRDSAVYFCASGLGQGAGTDTQYFGPGTRLTVL.

The chain is built from TRBV27 and TRBJ1-1, with 8 positions matching TRBD1. CDR3 length: 15 amino acids. The germline V gene encodes CDR1 MNHEY and CDR2 SMNVEV (reference sequence). With 3 bases clipped from V and 0 bases from J, the junction kept 3 bases outside the gene matches. The CDR3 bases are TGTGCCAGCAGTTTGTTGGACAGGGTGAACACTGAAGCTTTCTTT. Translated, it gives CASSLLDRVNTEAFF.

The chain links TRBV2 to TRBJ2-7; 8 nucleotides align to TRBD2. Germline trimming cut 8 bases from V and 6 bases from J; bases unmatched to any gene: 18. Germline loops: CDR1 SNHLY, CDR2 FYNNEI. CDR3 length: 16 amino acids. DNA for the CDR3: TGTGCCAGCGGAGAGAGGAGCGGGGGCCCCCCGATCGAGCAGTACTTC. Its translation: CASGERSGGPPIEQYF. Variable domain in full (rest from reference TRBV2 and TRBJ2-7): EPEVTQTPSHQVTQMGQEVILRCVPISNHLYFYWYRQILGQKVEFLVSFYNNEISEKSEIFDDQFSVERPDGSNFTLKIRSTKLEDSAMYFCASGERSGGPPIEQYFGPGTRLTVT.

The rearrangement joins TRBV5-1 to TRBJ1-3; D gene uncertain. The length of the CDR3 is 16 residues. The germline gives CDR1 SGHRS, CDR2 YFSETQ. V gave up 2 bases and J gave up 0 bases, with 12 bases separating them. The CDR3 sequence is CASSLSGVDSGNTIYF. CDR3 sequence (DNA): TGCGCCAGCAGCTTAAGCGGGGTAGACTCTGGAAACACCATATATTTT.

This clone was seen just once. J is TRBJ2-3 and V is TRBV13, with 7 bases aligning to TRBD1. Germline V lookup: CDR1 PRHDT, CDR2 FYEKMQ (reference sequence). CDR3 length: 16 amino acids. Trimming took 5 bases from V and 1 from J; bases not matched to a gene: 9. The CDR3: CASSQRGQGGTDTQYF. DNA for the CDR3: TGTGCCAGCAGCCAACGTGGGCAGGGGGGCACAGATACGCAGTATTTT.

The J gene is TRBJ1-2, the V gene TRBV7-3, with 7 bases that match TRBD1. In germline, CDR1 is SGHTA, CDR2 FQGTGA. The CDR3 contains 13 residues. V was clipped by 5 bases and J by 4 bases; unmatched bases: 4. The CDR3 protein is CASSPGGSYGYTF. The CDR3 coding sequence is TGTGCCAGCAGCCCAGGGGGATCCTATGGCTACACCTTC.

This chain joins TRBV5-8 and TRBJ2-3; D not resolved. Trimming took off 3 bases at V and 2 bases at J, with 7 bases between the two ends. Per the germline V gene, CDR1 is SGHTS and CDR2 is YDEGEE. The CDR3 extends over 13 amino acids. The DNA for the CDR3 is TGTGCCAGCAGCTCTGACACCACAGATACGCAGTATTTT. Its translation is CASSSDTTDTQYF.

This chain uses TRBV7-3 with TRBJ1-1; a possible D gene is TRBD1 (6 bases). The CDR3 spans 14 residues. Germline V lookup: CDR1 SGHTA, CDR2 FQGTGA. V lost 3 bases and J lost 1, with 9 bases in between. The CDR3 loop reads CASSFGQPNTEAFF. For the CDR3, the DNA is TGTGCCAGCAGCTTCGGACAGCCGAACACTGAAGCTTTCTTT. Full variable domain (outside the CDR3, taken from reference TRBV7-3 and TRBJ1-1): GAGVSQTPSNKVTEKGKYVELRCDPISGHTALYWYRQSLGQGPEFLIYFQGTGAADDSGLPNDRFFAVRPEGSVSTLKIQRTERGDSAVYLCASSFGQPNTEAFFGQGTRLTVV.

Details on this clone: This sample also contains other DNA sequences that code for the same CDR3. This rearrangement joins TRBV7-9 to TRBJ2-3, with 16 bases fitting TRBD2. CDR1 and CDR2 from the germline V gene are SEHNR and FQNEAQ (reference sequence). V gave up 3 bases and J gave up 1 base; unmatched junction bases: 4. The length of the CDR3 is 18 residues. CDR3 in DNA: TGTGCCAGCAGCTTGGGACTAGCGGGAGGGGAAGGCACAGATACGCAGTATTTT. This sequence encodes CASSLGLAGGEGTDTQYF. The full variable domain, rest sourced from reference TRBV7-9 and TRBJ2-3, is DTGVSQNPRHKITKRGQNVTFRCDPISEHNRLYWYRQTLGQGPEFLTYFQNEAQLEKSRLLSDRFSAERPKGSFSTLEIQRTEQGDSAMYLCASSLGLAGGEGTDTQYFGPGTRLTVL.

CDR3 region: CASSEIDKNYGYTF. In DNA, the CDR3 is TGTGCCAGCAGCGAGATAGACAAGAACTATGGCTACACCTTC. The V call is TRBV9, the J call TRBJ1-2, with D unresolved. Germline-derived CDR1 and CDR2 are SGDLS and YYNGEE. V was clipped by 3 bases and J by 2 bases, with 11 bases between them. CDR3 size: 14 residues.